This T cell receptor (beta chain) was found in a study of shared clonotypes between healthy human individuals. This table comes from immunoSEQ multiplex PCR, and its TCRdb copy is limited to in-frame clones, with some not included. The table records hundreds of thousands of clones, around 78% of them present only once. V lost 3 bases to trimming and J lost 0 bases, with 5 bases between them. Germline V gene sequence: CDR1 WNHNN, CDR2 SYGVQD (reference sequence). The length of the CDR3 is 13 residues. The clonotype comes from a woman between 40 and 55 years old in good health. Some clones in this sample may be carry-over from other donors' samples. The chain combines TRBV10-1 with TRBJ1-2; no clear D. Sequencing was carried out using PBMCs. In DNA form, the CDR3 reads TGCGCCAGCAGTGACTCTGCTAACTATGGCTACACCTTC. Amino acid sequence: CASSDSANYGYTF.